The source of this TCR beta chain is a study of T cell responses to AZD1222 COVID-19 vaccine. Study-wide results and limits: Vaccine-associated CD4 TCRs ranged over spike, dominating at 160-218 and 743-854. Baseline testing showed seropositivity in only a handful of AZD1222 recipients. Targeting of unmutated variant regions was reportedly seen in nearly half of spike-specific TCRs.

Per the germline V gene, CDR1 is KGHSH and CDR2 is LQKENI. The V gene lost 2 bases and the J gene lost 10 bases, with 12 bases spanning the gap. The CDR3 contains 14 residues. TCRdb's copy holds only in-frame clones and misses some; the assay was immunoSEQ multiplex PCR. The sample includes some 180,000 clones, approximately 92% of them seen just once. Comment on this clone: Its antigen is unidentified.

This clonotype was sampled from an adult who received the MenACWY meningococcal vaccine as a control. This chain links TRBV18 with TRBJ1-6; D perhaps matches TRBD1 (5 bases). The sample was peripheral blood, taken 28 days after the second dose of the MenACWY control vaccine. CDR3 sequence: CASSPARVESPLHF. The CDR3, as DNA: TGTGCCAGCTCACCAGCCAGGGTGGAGTCACCCCTCCACTTT. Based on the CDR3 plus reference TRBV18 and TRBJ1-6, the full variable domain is NAGVMQNPRHLVRRRGQEARLRCSPMKGHSHVYWYRQLPEEGLKFMVYLQKENIIDESGMPKERFSAEFPKEGPSILRIQQVVRGDSAAYFCASSPARVESPLHFGNGTRLTVT.